The present T cell receptor (beta chain) was sequenced within a study of blood T cells in healthy people across ages (dated by TCRdb to between 2014 and 2016). Regarding the complete study: Template switching captured roughly one uniquely barcoded TCR beta cDNA molecule per two T cells in model experiments. To avoid experimental bias, donors of different ages were randomly spread across the sequencing lanes. To track age-related changes in TCR beta repertoire diversity, the study relied on deep sequencing normalized with unique cDNA molecular identifiers. Two additional independent replicas of 1 million unique cDNA reads from the same blood draw were analyzed for two donors (one aged 18 to 30 and one aged 80 or older). The donors were divided into four age groups: young (average around 17 years), middle-aged (about 39), aged (about 56) and long-lived (around 87).

The study at large found these results: The CMV infection status of donors was not known, potentially confounding age-related changes in expanded clonotypes. Compared with the aged group, the long-lived group had more naive CD4+ T cells, fewer expanded clones and increased TCR diversity, a pattern suggesting age selection. Estimates of total diversity from one million sequenced T cells were regarded as lower bounds and underestimates. Observed TCR beta diversity correlated strongly with the percentage of naive T cells measured by flow cytometry. Bulk unsorted PBMC profiling prevented conclusive comparison of naive and antigen-experienced compartments. Observed TCR beta diversity per million T cells fell roughly linearly with age, and a significant reduction was already apparent by age around 44.

Notes on this clonotype: Its binding antigen is unknown. The junction departs from the called germline gene at one end, perhaps through a read error.

The library was prepared using 5' RACE. Sequencing used an Illumina HiSeq 2500. The second PCR ran for about 6 to 12 cycles and used a J-beta primer mix along with a sample-barcoded 5' primer. Each TCR beta cDNA molecule received a unique molecular identifier from a template-switch 5' adaptor carrying 12 random nucleotides. At least 3 million CDR3-containing paired-end reads were obtained from each sample. First-strand cDNA synthesis was performed from all RNA using the Mint cDNA synthesis kit, with priming by a TRBC-specific oligonucleotide. Following uracil-DNA glycosylase treatment, all cDNA underwent a first 18-cycle PCR with the universal primers M1SS and BC2_uni_R. For the original study's pipeline: For normalization, 1 million high-quality reads, each with a distinct molecular identifier, were randomly selected from each sample. Instead of being binned into consensus sequences, reads with shared molecular identifiers were discarded. CDR3 identification, clonotype clustering and error correction used MiTCR with a Q25 quality threshold and the strictest error-elimination algorithm. Lower-bound total TCR beta diversity was estimated with a nonparametric unseen species model using Euler transformation. TCRdb cleaned the public reads at Q25 with fastp, built clones with MiXCR and kept in-frame beta chains. Every distinct CDR3 protein forms one entry, paired with its most common genes and DNA. For this entry, the V and J calls and clone size follow TCRdb and not the study's own pipeline. The sample table lists around 1,700,000 distinct CDR3 sequences, 28% of them with a count of one. About 8% of the sample comes from the top ten.

The CDR3 numbers 15 residues from cysteine through phenylalanine. Of all the DNA, just the CDR3 is kept, 45 bases in frame from base 1. CDR1 and CDR2, looked up from the germline V gene (reference sequence), are DFQATT and SNEGSKA. Systemically healthy Caucasian individuals from Russia, 39 in total and aged roughly 6 to 95 years, were included as donors. Roughly 9.5 milliliters of peripheral blood were drawn from each donor into EDTA-treated Vacutainer tubes. Ficoll-Paque density-gradient centrifugation was used to isolate PBMCs, with at least 7 million obtained per sample. Trizol reagent was used to extract total RNA from the PBMCs, yielding at least 5.5 micrograms per sample. The percentages of naive CD45RAhigh/CD27high T cells were determined by flow cytometry on a PBMC aliquot from every donor.

Sequences were obtained from blood. The sequence joins TRBV20-1 to TRBJ2-1; TRBD1 is a possible D gene, resting on 6 matching bases. The source is a woman in her twenties or thirties in good health. This receptor has the CDR3 CSARGLDSIYSEQFF. The DNA sequence reads TGCAGTGCTAGAGGGTTGGACAGCATTTACAGTGAGCAGTTCTTC.